Following are 12 T cell receptor beta chains from one sample sequenced in a study of blood T cell repertoires in COVID-19. Method: immunoSEQ multiplex PCR; TCRdb's copy keeps in-frame clones and lacks some. The sample has roughly 380,000 clones, 87% seen once. The sample comprised PBMCs or T cells enriched from blood (not recorded which). All receptors derive from a man aged 25 to 45 who had recovered from COVID-19.

CDR3 region: CASSYSGHYEQYF. The CDR3 coding sequence is TGTGCCAGCAGTTACTCTGGGCACTACGAGCAGTACTTC. The gene calls are TRBV6-5 and TRBJ2-7; D remains unclear. V was shortened by 0 bases and J by 3 bases, with 6 bases between the two germline ends. The germline V gene encodes CDR1 MNHEY and CDR2 SVGAGI. The CDR3 runs to 13 residues.

V and J are TRBV5-1 and TRBJ1-5, with 7 nucleotides matching TRBD1. CDR1 and CDR2 from the germline V gene are SGHRS and YFSETQ. This CDR3 comprises 14 residues. V gave up 3 bases and J gave up 3 bases; unmatched junction bases: 3. DNA for the CDR3: TGCGCCAGCAGCTCGACAGGGTCCAATCAGCCCCAGCATTTT. Protein: CASSSTGSNQPQHF.

Only one count was recorded for this clone. The chain has TRBV7-3 and TRBJ2-1, with TRBD2 identical over 7 bases. The CDR3 is 17 amino acids. Germline V lookup: CDR1 SGHTA, CDR2 FQGTGA. After removal of 5 bases from V and 6 bases from J, the junction contained 16 bases not matched to a gene. The CDR3 nucleotides read TGTGCCAGCAGCCCCGGGATTGGGGGACTAACCTTCAATGAGCAGTTCTTC. Its translation is CASSPGIGGLTFNEQFF.

V usage is TRBV19 and J usage is TRBJ1-3; the match to TRBD1 covers 7 bases. This CDR3 contains 15 residues. Trimming took 9 bases from V and 2 from J; bases not matched to a gene: 10. CDR1 is LNHDA and CDR2 is SQIVND in the germline V gene (reference sequence). The CDR3 coding sequence is TGTGCCAGCAAACCACTGACAGGGACTGGAAACACCATATATTTT. The encoded protein is CASKPLTGTGNTIYF. Looking up the rest from reference TRBV19 and TRBJ1-3 gives the full variable domain: DGGITQSPKYLFRKEGQNVTLSCEQNLNHDAMYWYRQDPGQGLRLIYYSQIVNDFQKGDIAEGYSVSREKKESFPLTVTSAQKNPTAFYLCASKPLTGTGNTIYFGEGSWLTVV.

The genes are TRBV4-3 and TRBJ2-3; 7 nucleotides align to TRBD1. This CDR3 has 15 amino acids. The V segment lost 4 bases and the J segment 2 bases; nucleotides outside the gene matches: 6. Germline V gene data show CDR1 as LGHNA and CDR2 as YSLEER. In DNA form, the CDR3 reads TGCGCCAGCAGCCCCCAACAGGGGTACACAGATACGCAGTATTTT. Residues: CASSPQQGYTDTQYF.

V is TRBV10-3 and J is TRBJ2-7; possibly TRBD2 for D (5 bases). The germline gives CDR1 ENHRY, CDR2 SYGVKD. The CDR3 is made up of 16 amino acids. V shed 0 bases and J shed 0 bases, with 12 bases lying between them. The DNA for the CDR3 is TGTGCCATCAGTGAGTCGAATGAAGGACTCTCCTACGAGCAGTACTTC. The encoded protein is CAISESNEGLSYEQYF.

The chain links TRBV19 to TRBJ2-7; 7 nucleotides line up with TRBD1. The germline V gene encodes CDR1 LNHDA and CDR2 SQIVND (reference sequence). The CDR3 sequence is 14 residues long. V shed 5 bases and J 3 bases; nucleotides not matched to a gene: 7. Here the CDR3 DNA reads TGTGCCAGTAGTGGGGATGGGACAGTCTACGAGCAGTACTTC. Its protein is CASSGDGTVYEQYF.

This chain connects TRBV6-1 to TRBJ1-4; TRBD1 matches at 7 bases. CDR1 and CDR2 from the germline V gene are MNHNS and SASEGT. J gave up 10 bases and V 4 bases, and 18 bases lay outside the gene matches. CDR3 length equals 17 residues. Here the CDR3 reads CASSGGTERPGIGKLFF. CDR3 sequence (DNA): TGTGCCAGCAGTGGCGGGACAGAACGCCCGGGGATCGGAAAACTGTTTTTT.

V is TRBV7-9 and J is TRBJ1-5; D not certain. V lost 5 bases to trimming and J lost 4 bases, with 9 bases between them. Germline V gene lookup returns CDR1 SEHNR and CDR2 FQNEAQ (reference sequence). The CDR3 consists of 13 residues. The CDR3 sequence is CASSQDTNQPQHF. CDR3 sequence (DNA): TGTGCCAGCAGCCAAGACACAAATCAGCCCCAGCATTTT.

Only a few counts were recorded for this clone. This chain joins TRBV11-2 and TRBJ2-7, with D possibly TRBD2 on 5 matching bases. Germline-derived CDR1 and CDR2 are SGHAT and FQNNGV. The CDR3 covers 14 residues. The germline V and J ends were trimmed by 5 bases and 3 bases, with 14 bases remaining between them. CDR3 nucleotide sequence: TGTGCCAGCAGCCTAGCCCCTAGCTTCTACGAGCAGTACTTC. Its protein product is CASSLAPSFYEQYF.

This clone was detected only once. This chain links TRBV5-1 with TRBJ1-1; maybe TRBD1 (6 bases). CDR1 is SGHRS, CDR2 YFSETQ, per germline. The CDR3 covers 14 residues. The V end was cut by 1 base, the J end by 2 bases, with 9 bases between. The CDR3 reads CASSLQQGNTEAFF. DNA for the CDR3: TGCGCCAGCAGCTTGCAACAGGGAAACACTGAAGCTTTCTTT. The full variable domain, with the rest looked up from reference TRBV5-1 and TRBJ1-1, is KAGVTQTPRYLIKTRGQQVTLSCSPISGHRSVSWYQQTPGQGLQFLFEYFSETQRNKGNFPGRFSGRQFSNSRSEMNVSTLELGDSALYLCASSLQQGNTEAFFGQGTRLTVV.

Here the CDR3 DNA reads TGTGCCAGCAGCTTGACCCGGGACACGGGCTACGAGCAGTACTTC. This gives the protein CASSLTRDTGYEQYF. The chain links TRBV7-9 to TRBJ2-7; D perhaps matches TRBD1 (6 bases). CDR1 is SEHNR and CDR2 is FQNEAQ in the germline V gene (reference sequence). This CDR3 spans 15 amino acids. V dropped 3 bases and J dropped 3 bases, with 15 bases sitting between them. The complete variable domain, with remaining parts taken from reference TRBV7-9 and TRBJ2-7, reads DTGVSQNPRHKITKRGQNVTFRCDPISEHNRLYWYRQTLGQGPEFLTYFQNEAQLEKSRLLSDRFSAERPKGSFSTLEIQRTEQGDSAMYLCASSLTRDTGYEQYFGPGTRLTVT.